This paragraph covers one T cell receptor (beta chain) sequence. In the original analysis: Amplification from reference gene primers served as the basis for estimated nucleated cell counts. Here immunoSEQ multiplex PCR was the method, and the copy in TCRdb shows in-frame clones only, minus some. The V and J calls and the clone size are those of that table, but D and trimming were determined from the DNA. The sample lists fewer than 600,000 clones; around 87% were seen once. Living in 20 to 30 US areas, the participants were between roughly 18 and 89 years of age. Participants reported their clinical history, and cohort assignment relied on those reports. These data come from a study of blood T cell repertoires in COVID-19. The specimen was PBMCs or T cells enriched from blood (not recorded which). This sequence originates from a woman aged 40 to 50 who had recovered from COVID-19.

Here the CDR3 reads CASSLLGGWMNTEAFF. In DNA, the CDR3 is TGTGCCAGCAGCTTACTAGGGGGCTGGATGAACACTGAAGCTTTCTTT. This sequence joins TRBV7-9 and TRBJ1-1, with 7 bases identical to TRBD1. V was pared by 2 bases and J by 0 bases, with 6 bases of the junction left unmatched. Germline V CDR1 and CDR2: SEHNR, FQNEAQ (reference sequence). The CDR3 is 16 amino acids.